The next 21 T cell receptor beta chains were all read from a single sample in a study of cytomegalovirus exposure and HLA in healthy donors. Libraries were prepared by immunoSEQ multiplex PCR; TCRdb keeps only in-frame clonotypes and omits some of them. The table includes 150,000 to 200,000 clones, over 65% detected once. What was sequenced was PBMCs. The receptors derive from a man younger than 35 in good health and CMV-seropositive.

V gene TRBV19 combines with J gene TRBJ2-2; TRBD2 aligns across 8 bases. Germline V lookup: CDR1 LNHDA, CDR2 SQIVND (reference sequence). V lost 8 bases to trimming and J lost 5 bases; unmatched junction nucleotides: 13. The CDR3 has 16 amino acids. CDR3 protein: CASCNRSGRGTGELFF. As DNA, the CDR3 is TGTGCCAGTTGTAACAGGAGCGGGAGAGGTACCGGGGAGCTGTTTTTT.

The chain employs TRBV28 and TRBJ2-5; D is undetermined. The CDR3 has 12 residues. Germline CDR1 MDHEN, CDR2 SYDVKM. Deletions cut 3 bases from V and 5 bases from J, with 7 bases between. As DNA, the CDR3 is TGTGCCAGCAGTTTGAGGCGTGAGACCCAGTACTTC. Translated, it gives CASSLRRETQYF.

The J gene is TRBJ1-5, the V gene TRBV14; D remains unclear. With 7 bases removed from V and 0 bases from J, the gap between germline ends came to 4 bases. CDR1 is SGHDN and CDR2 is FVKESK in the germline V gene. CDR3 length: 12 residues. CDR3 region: CASTYSNQPQHF. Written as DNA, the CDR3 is TGTGCCAGCACCTATAGCAATCAGCCCCAGCATTTT.

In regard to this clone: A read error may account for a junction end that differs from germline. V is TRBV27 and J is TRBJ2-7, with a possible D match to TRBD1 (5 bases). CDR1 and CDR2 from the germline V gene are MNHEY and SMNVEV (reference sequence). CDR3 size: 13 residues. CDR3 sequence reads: CASSLQLQAFPHF. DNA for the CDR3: TGTGCCAGCAGCCTGCAGTTACAGGCATTCCCCCACTTC.

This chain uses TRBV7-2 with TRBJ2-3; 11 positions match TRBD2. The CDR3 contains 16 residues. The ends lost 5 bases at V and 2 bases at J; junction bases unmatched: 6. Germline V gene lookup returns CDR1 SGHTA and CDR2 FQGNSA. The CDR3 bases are TGTGCCAGCAGCGCCCGACTAGCGGGGACCACAGATACGCAGTATTTT. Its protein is CASSARLAGTTDTQYF.

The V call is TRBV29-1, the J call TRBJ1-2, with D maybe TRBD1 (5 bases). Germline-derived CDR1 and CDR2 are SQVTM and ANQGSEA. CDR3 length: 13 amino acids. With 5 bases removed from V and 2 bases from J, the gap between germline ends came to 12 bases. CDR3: CSVPGVPNYGYTF. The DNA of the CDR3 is TGCAGCGTTCCGGGGGTACCCAACTATGGCTACACCTTC.

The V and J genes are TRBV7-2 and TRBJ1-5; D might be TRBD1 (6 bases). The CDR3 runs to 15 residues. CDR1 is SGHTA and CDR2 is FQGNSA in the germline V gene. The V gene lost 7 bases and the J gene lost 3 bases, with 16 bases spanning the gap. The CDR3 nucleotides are TGTGCCAGCACCCAGGGGAAAGGGGACAATCAGCCCCAGCATTTT. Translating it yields CASTQGKGDNQPQHF. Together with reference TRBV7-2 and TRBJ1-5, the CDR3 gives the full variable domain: GAGVSQSPSNKVTEKGKDVELRCDPISGHTALYWYRQSLGQGLEFLIYFQGNSAPDKSGLPSDRFSAERTGGSVSTLTIQRTQQEDSAVYLCASTQGKGDNQPQHFGDGTRLSIL.

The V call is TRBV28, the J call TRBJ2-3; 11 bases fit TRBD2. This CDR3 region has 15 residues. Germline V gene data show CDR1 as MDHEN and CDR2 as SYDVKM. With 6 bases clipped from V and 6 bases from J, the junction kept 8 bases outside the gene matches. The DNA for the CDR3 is TGTGCCAGCAGGACTAGCGGGGCTTTTACTGATACGCAGTATTTT. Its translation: CASRTSGAFTDTQYF.

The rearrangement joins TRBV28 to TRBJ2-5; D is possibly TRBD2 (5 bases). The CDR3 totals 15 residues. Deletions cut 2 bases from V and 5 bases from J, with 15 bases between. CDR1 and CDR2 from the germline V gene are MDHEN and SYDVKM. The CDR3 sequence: CASSLPRTGSETQYF. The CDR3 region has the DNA TGTGCCAGCAGTTTACCTAGGACTGGATCGGAGACCCAGTACTTC.

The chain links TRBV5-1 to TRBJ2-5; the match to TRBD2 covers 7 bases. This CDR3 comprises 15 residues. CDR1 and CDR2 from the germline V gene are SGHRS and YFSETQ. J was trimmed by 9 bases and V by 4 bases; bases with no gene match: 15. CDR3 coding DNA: TGCGCCAGCAGCCTTGGACTAGACAGAGGGGAGTCCCAGTACTTC. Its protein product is CASSLGLDRGESQYF. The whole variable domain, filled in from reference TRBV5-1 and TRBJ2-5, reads KAGVTQTPRYLIKTRGQQVTLSCSPISGHRSVSWYQQTPGQGLQFLFEYFSETQRNKGNFPGRFSGRQFSNSRSEMNVSTLELGDSALYLCASSLGLDRGESQYFGPGTRLLVL.

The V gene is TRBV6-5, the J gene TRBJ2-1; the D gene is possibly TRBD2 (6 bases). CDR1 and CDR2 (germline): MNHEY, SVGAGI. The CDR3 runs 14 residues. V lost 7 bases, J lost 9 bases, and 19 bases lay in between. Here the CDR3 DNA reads TGTGCCAGCAACTACGGGAGAGAACCGGGTGAGCAGTTCTTC. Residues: CASNYGREPGEQFF.

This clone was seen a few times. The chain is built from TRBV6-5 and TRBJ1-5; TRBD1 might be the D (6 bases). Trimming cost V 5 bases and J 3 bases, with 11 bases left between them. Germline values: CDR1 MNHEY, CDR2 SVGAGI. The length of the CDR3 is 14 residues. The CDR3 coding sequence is TGTGCCAGCAGTCCGGGACACCTCAATCAGCCCCAGCATTTT. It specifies CASSPGHLNQPQHF.

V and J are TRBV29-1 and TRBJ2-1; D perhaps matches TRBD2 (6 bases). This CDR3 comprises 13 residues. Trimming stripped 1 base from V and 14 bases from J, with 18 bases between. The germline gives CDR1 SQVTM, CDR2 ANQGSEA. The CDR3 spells CSVEAGSFPGEFF. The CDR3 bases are TGCAGCGTTGAAGCAGGCTCCTTTCCGGGGGAGTTCTTC.

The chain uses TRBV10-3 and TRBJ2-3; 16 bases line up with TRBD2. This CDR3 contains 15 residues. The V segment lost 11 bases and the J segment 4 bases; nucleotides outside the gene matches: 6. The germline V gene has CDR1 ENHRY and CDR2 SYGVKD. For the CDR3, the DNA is TGTGCCGCTGGGACTAGCGGGAGGGCCGCAGATACGCAGTATTTT. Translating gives CAAGTSGRAADTQYF.

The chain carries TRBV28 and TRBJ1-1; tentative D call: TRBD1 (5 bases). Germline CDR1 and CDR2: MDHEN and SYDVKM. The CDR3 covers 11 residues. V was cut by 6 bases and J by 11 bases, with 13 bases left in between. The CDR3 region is CASRPTHRAFF. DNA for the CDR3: TGTGCCAGCAGACCGACGCACAGGGCTTTCTTT.

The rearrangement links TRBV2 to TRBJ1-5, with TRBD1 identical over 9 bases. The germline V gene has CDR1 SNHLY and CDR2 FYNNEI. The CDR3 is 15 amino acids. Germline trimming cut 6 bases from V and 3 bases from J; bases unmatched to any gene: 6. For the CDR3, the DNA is TGTGCCAGCAGACCCGGGACAGGGCACAATCAGCCCCAGCATTTT. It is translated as CASRPGTGHNQPQHF.

The CDR3 nucleotides are TGTGCCAGCAGTGAAGAGAATGTAGTATCAGGGGAGCTGTTTTTT. This gives the protein CASSEENVVSGELFF. The gene calls are TRBV6-4 and TRBJ2-2; D remains ambiguous. CDR1 is MRHNA, CDR2 SNTAGT, per germline. The CDR3 totals 15 residues. V was cut by 3 bases and J by 8 bases, with 16 bases left in between.

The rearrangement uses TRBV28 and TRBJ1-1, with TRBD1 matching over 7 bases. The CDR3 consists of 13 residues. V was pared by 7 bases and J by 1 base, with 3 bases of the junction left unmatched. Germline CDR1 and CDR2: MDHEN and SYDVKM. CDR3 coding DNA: TGTGCCAGCACCCGACAGGGGAACACTGAAGCTTTCTTT. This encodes CASTRQGNTEAFF.

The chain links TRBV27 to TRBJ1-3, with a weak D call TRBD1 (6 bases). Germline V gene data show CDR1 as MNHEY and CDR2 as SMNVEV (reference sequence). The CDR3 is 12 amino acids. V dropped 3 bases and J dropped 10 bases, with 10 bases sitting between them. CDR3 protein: CASSFDRKTIYF. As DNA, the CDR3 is TGTGCCAGCAGTTTCGACAGGAAGACCATATATTTT.

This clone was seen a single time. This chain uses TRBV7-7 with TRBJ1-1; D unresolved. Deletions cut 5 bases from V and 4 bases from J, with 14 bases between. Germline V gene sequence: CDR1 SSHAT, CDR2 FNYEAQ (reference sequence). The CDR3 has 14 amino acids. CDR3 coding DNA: TGTGCCAGCAGCCAAGTTGGGAGGCGCACTGAAGCTTTCTTT. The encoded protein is CASSQVGRRTEAFF.

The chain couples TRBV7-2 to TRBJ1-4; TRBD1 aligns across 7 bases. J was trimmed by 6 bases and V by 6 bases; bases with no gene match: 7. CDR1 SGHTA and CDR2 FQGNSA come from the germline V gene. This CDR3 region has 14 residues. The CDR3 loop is CASSPNRGDEKLFF. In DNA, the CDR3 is TGTGCCAGCAGTCCTAACAGGGGAGATGAAAAACTGTTTTTT. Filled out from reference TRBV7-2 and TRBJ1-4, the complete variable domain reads GAGVSQSPSNKVTEKGKDVELRCDPISGHTALYWYRQSLGQGLEFLIYFQGNSAPDKSGLPSDRFSAERTGGSVSTLTIQRTQQEDSAVYLCASSPNRGDEKLFFGSGTQLSVL.